These 18 T cell receptor beta chains were all obtained from the same sample, sequenced in a study of blood T cells in healthy people across ages. Alongside a J-beta primer mix, a sample-barcoded 5' primer served in a second PCR lasting roughly 7 to 11 cycles. TCRdb recomputed calls from the 5' RACE reads with MiXCR, one row per CDR3 protein. The sample holds about 580,000 distinct CDR3 sequences, 47% seen once. The specimen was blood. The origin of the receptors is an older man in good health.

This clonotype was seen a handful of times. Written as DNA, the CDR3 is TGTGCCAGCAGCTTAATTCCTAGCGGGGCCTCTGGGGCCAACGTCCTGACTTTC. It codes for CASSLIPSGASGANVLTF. V gene TRBV7-3 combines with J gene TRBJ2-6; 9 nucleotides line up with TRBD2. CDR3 length: 18 amino acids. Germline V gene lookup returns CDR1 SGHTA and CDR2 FQGTGA. The V and J ends lost 1 base and 0 bases, in that order; junction bases with no gene match: 4. The whole variable domain, filled in from reference TRBV7-3 and TRBJ2-6, reads GAGVSQTPSNKVTEKGKYVELRCDPISGHTALYWYRQSLGQGPEFLIYFQGTGAADDSGLPNDRFFAVRPEGSVSTLKIQRTERGDSAVYLCASSLIPSGASGANVLTFGAGSRLTVL.

The chain employs TRBV25-1 and TRBJ2-3, with D perhaps assigned TRBD1 or TRBD2 (5 bases each). This CDR3 is built from 13 residues. Germline loops: CDR1 MGHDK, CDR2 SYGVNS. With 6 bases removed from V and 0 bases from J, the gap between germline ends came to 7 bases. This chain's CDR3 is CASRWGSTDTQYF. Written as DNA, the CDR3 is TGTGCCAGCAGGTGGGGGAGCACAGATACGCAGTATTTT.

The V gene is TRBV4-2, the J gene TRBJ2-6; TRBD2 matches at 7 bases. CDR1 and CDR2 (germline): LGHNA, YNFKEQ. This CDR3 has 18 residues. V shed 4 bases and J 2 bases; nucleotides not matched to a gene: 11. CDR3 sequence: CASSLTWTRSTGANVLTF. DNA for the CDR3: TGTGCCAGCAGCCTGACCTGGACTAGATCCACTGGGGCCAACGTCCTGACTTTC.

In this sample, this clonotype turned up a few times. The chain links TRBV29-1 to TRBJ2-3; the D is unclear. The CDR3 runs to 13 residues. V was clipped by 8 bases and J by 8 bases, with 20 bases between them. Germline values: CDR1 SQVTM, CDR2 ANQGSEA. The CDR3 is CSYHGGLEGTQYF. CDR3 sequence (DNA): TGCAGCTATCACGGCGGCCTCGAAGGTACGCAGTATTTT.

The chain couples TRBV2 to TRBJ2-3, with a tentative D call TRBD2 (6 bases). CDR1 is SNHLY, CDR2 FYNNEI, per germline. This CDR3 comprises 13 residues. V was pared by 8 bases and J by 1 base, with 10 bases between. CDR3 protein: CASEKRGTDTQYF. The CDR3 DNA sequence: TGTGCCAGCGAAAAGCGGGGCACAGATACGCAGTATTTT.

Remarks on this clonotype: This may stem from a read error, because a much larger clone lies one nucleotide away. This sequence joins TRBV6-5 and TRBJ2-5; no clear D gene. Germline CDR1 reads MNHEY; CDR2 reads SVGAGI. The CDR3 contains 14 residues. V shed 2 bases and J shed 3 bases, with 10 bases lying between them. The CDR3 DNA reads as TGTGCCAGCAGTTACGCGTACAGAAAAGAGACCCAGTACTTC. The encoded protein is CASSYAYRKETQYF.

The chain couples TRBV6-6 to TRBJ2-1, with D perhaps TRBD1 (5 bases). V lost 10 bases to trimming and J lost 8 bases, with 18 bases between them. Germline-derived CDR1 and CDR2 are MNHNY and SVGAGI (reference sequence). The CDR3 sequence is 13 residues long. This chain's CDR3 is CATAPQGWHEQFF. CDR3 sequence (DNA): TGTGCCACCGCCCCCCAGGGATGGCATGAGCAGTTCTTC.

The chain recombines TRBV20-1 with TRBJ2-3; D may be TRBD2 (6 bases). This CDR3 comprises 14 residues. V lost 6 bases and J lost 4, with 17 bases in between. Germline CDR1 is DFQATT and CDR2 is SNEGSKA (reference sequence). The DNA of the CDR3 is TGCAGTGCCAGCGGCGGGATCAGCGCAGATACGCAGTATTTT. It encodes CSASGGISADTQYF.

V and J are TRBV15 and TRBJ2-1, with 9 nucleotides matching TRBD1. J lost 2 bases, V lost 1 base, and 15 bases had no gene match. The CDR3 totals 20 residues. CDR1 and CDR2 from the germline V gene are LNHNV and YYDKDF (reference sequence). CDR3 protein: CATSRVLGQGPGEAYNEQFF. The CDR3 DNA reads as TGTGCCACCAGCAGAGTACTTGGACAGGGGCCAGGGGAAGCCTACAATGAGCAGTTCTTC. Variable domain in full (rest from reference TRBV15 and TRBJ2-1): DAMVIQNPRYQVTQFGKPVTLSCSQTLNHNVMYWYQQKSSQAPKLLFHYYDKDFNNEADTPDNFQSRRPNTSFCFLDIRSPGLGDTAMYLCATSRVLGQGPGEAYNEQFFGPGTRLTVL.

This clonotype came up a few times. This chain connects TRBV20-1 to TRBJ2-1, with 7 positions matching TRBD1. The ends lost 4 bases at V and 4 bases at J; junction bases unmatched: 4. The germline V gene encodes CDR1 DFQATT and CDR2 SNEGSKA (reference sequence). CDR3 length: 13 amino acids. CDR3 residues: CSATGTEYNEQFF. The CDR3 nucleotides are TGCAGTGCTACGGGGACAGAATACAATGAGCAGTTCTTC.

The genes are TRBV6-5 and TRBJ2-4; perhaps TRBD1 as D (5 bases). The DNA end lines up better with TRBJ2-7; the J call may be wrong. This CDR3 has 13 residues. Germline CDR1 MNHEY, CDR2 SVGAGI. The CDR3 reads CASSSGPFSEQYF. As DNA, the CDR3 is TGTGCCAGCAGTTCAGGGCCCTTTTCCGAGCAGTACTTC.

With respect to this clonotype: The junction shows a germline mismatch at one end, possibly a read error. Written as DNA, the CDR3 is TGCAGTGCTAGAGATAGCGGGAGAGACCACGAGCTGTACTTC. Translated: CSARDSGRDHELYF. This chain links TRBV20-1 with TRBJ2-7, with 9 bases lining up with TRBD2. Germline CDR1 is DFQATT and CDR2 is SNEGSKA (reference sequence). The CDR3 has 14 residues.

To note about this clonotype: Compared with germline, one end of the junction differs, possibly owing to a read error. The J gene is TRBJ2-3, the V gene TRBV5-1; a possible D gene is TRBD2 (5 bases). CDR1 SGHRS and CDR2 YFSETQ come from the germline V gene. The CDR3 runs to 14 residues. The CDR3: CASCFGEGTDTQYF. The DNA for the CDR3 is TGCGCCAGCTGCTTCGGTGAGGGAACAGATACGCAGTATTTT.

The V gene is TRBV7-2, the J gene TRBJ1-2, with a possible D match to TRBD1 (5 bases). The germline V gene encodes CDR1 SGHTA and CDR2 FQGNSA. V gave up 5 bases and J gave up 3 bases, with 13 bases separating them. The CDR3 totals 14 residues. CDR3 residues: CASSRGAGHYGYTF. The CDR3 DNA reads TGTGCCAGCAGCCGCGGGGCAGGGCACTATGGCTACACCTTC. Supplemented by reference TRBV7-2 and TRBJ1-2, the full variable domain reads GAGVSQSPSNKVTEKGKDVELRCDPISGHTALYWYRQSLGQGLEFLIYFQGNSAPDKSGLPSDRFSAERTGGSVSTLTIQRTQQEDSAVYLCASSRGAGHYGYTFGSGTRLTVV.

The chain employs TRBV4-3 and TRBJ1-2, with D possibly being TRBD1 (5 bases). The V end was cut by 3 bases, the J end by 4 bases, with 18 bases between. The CDR3 runs 16 residues. Germline V gives CDR1 LGHNA, CDR2 YSLEER. The DNA of the CDR3 is TGCGCCAGCAGCCAGGGGACCACCACGTTCCTCTATGGCTACACCTTC. Translating gives CASSQGTTTFLYGYTF.

In this sample, this clonotype turned up a few times. The gene calls are TRBV6-1 and TRBJ2-3, with 9 bases matching TRBD2. The CDR3 sequence is 13 residues long. V shed 1 base, J shed 11 bases, and the junction held 4 bases outside the gene matches. Germline CDR1 reads MNHNS; CDR2 reads SASEGT. The CDR3 nucleotides are TGTGCCAGCAGTGAAGGGCCGCGGGGGGGGCAGTATTTT. It encodes CASSEGPRGGQYF.

The V call is TRBV14, the J call TRBJ2-5; D remains unclear. This CDR3 comprises 15 residues. Germline assignment: CDR1 SGHDN and CDR2 FVKESK. The V and J ends lost 0 bases and 5 bases respectively, with 13 bases between them. CDR3 region: CASSQDSGLRETQYF. CDR3 in DNA: TGTGCCAGCAGCCAAGATTCTGGCCTGCGGGAGACCCAGTACTTC.

J is TRBJ2-3 and V is TRBV20-1; D possibly uses TRBD1 or TRBD2 (5 bases each). The CDR3 spans 13 residues. Per the germline V gene, CDR1 is DFQATT and CDR2 is SNEGSKA (reference sequence). The germline V and J ends were trimmed by 6 bases and 2 bases, with 12 bases remaining between them. The chain's CDR3 is CSARDLNTDTQYF. The CDR3 DNA sequence: TGCAGTGCCAGGGACCTAAACACAGATACGCAGTATTTT.